What follows are 15 T cell receptor beta chains derived from one specimen sequenced in a study of blood T cell repertoires in COVID-19 (dated by TCRdb to 2020 to 2021). Receptor amplification or capture employed the immunoSEQ multiplex PCR assay. The source is immuneACCESS, and TCRdb retained only in-frame sequences with V and J called. Part of the clones is not carried over; for the studies checked, unresolved V genes explain less than half of this, and the remainder is unexplained. Here the sample has approximately 500,000 clones; 85% to 90% occur a single time. The ten largest clones represent roughly 8% of the sample. Sequenced material: peripheral blood. The receptors were sampled from a woman in her forties or fifties with COVID-19, enrolled during active disease.

V gene TRBV6-5 combines with J gene TRBJ1-2, with D possibly matching TRBD1 (5 bases). Germline V CDR1 and CDR2: MNHEY, SVGAGI. This CDR3 is built from 14 residues. The ends were cut back, 1 base at V and 7 bases at J, with 13 bases in the middle. The CDR3 loop reads CASSYFGGVAGYTF. The CDR3 DNA sequence: TGTGCCAGCAGTTACTTTGGGGGGGTGGCTGGCTACACCTTC.

The chain carries TRBV30 and TRBJ1-5, with D hard to call. The ends were cut back, 2 bases at V and 10 bases at J, with 12 bases in the middle. CDR3 length: 12 amino acids. CDR1 is GTSNPN and CDR2 is SVGIG in the germline V gene (reference sequence). The CDR3: CAWSPDSTPQHF. Written as DNA, the CDR3 is TGTGCCTGGAGTCCTGACTCCACACCCCAGCATTTT.

The rearrangement links TRBV6-5 to TRBJ1-3; the D gene is possibly TRBD1 (5 bases). The V end lost 8 bases, the J end lost 4 bases, and 9 bases lay between the germline ends. The CDR3 is made up of 12 amino acids. Germline V CDR1 and CDR2: MNHEY, SVGAGI. The CDR3 DNA reads as TGTGCCAGCTCTGGGGGGGGAAACACCATATATTTT. Protein product: CASSGGGNTIYF.

V and J are TRBV5-1 and TRBJ1-2; a weak D match, TRBD1 (6 bases). V lost 2 bases and J 4 bases, leaving 12 bases between the germline ends. Germline V gene data show CDR1 as SGHRS and CDR2 as YFSETQ. The CDR3 consists of 14 residues. Here the CDR3 reads CASSLGQGTYGYTF. The CDR3 DNA is TGCGCCAGCAGCTTAGGGCAGGGGACCTATGGCTACACCTTC.

The chain carries TRBV7-7 and TRBJ2-1, with 13 nucleotides matching TRBD2. Germline CDR1 and CDR2: SSHAT and FNYEAQ (reference sequence). V trimming: 8 bases; J trimming: 5 bases; junction bases outside the gene matches: 6. There are 15 residues in the CDR3. The CDR3 loop reads CASSRTSGGHNEQFF. In nucleotides, the CDR3 is TGTGCCAGCTCGCGGACTAGCGGGGGTCACAATGAGCAGTTCTTC.

The chain combines TRBV5-4 with TRBJ2-7; a weak D match, TRBD2 (6 bases). V was clipped by 4 bases and J by 2 bases, with 13 bases between them. This CDR3 region has 14 residues. The germline CDR1 and CDR2 sequences are SGHNT and YYREEE (reference sequence). The CDR3 region has the DNA TGTGCCAGCAGCCCCTGGGGGGTTACCTACGAGCAGTACTTC. Translated: CASSPWGVTYEQYF.

The chain carries TRBV28 and TRBJ1-3, with D perhaps TRBD1 (5 bases). Per the germline V gene, CDR1 is MDHEN and CDR2 is SYDVKM. With 8 bases removed from V and 1 base from J, the gap between germline ends came to 15 bases. The CDR3 consists of 15 residues. The CDR3 DNA reads TGTGCCAGCCGAGCGGGGGGGACTTCTGGAAACACCATATATTTT. Its translation: CASRAGGTSGNTIYF.

The chain is built from TRBV11-2 and TRBJ2-3, with D hard to call. There are 14 residues in the CDR3. V lost 1 base and J lost 5, with 10 bases in between. The germline gives CDR1 SGHAT, CDR2 FQNNGV. The CDR3 nucleotides read TGTGCCAGCAGCTTAGGGAGTAGCCGAGATACGCAGTATTTT. This translates into CASSLGSSRDTQYF.

The chain is built from TRBV5-1 and TRBJ2-3; 12 nucleotides match TRBD2. In germline, CDR1 is SGHRS, CDR2 YFSETQ. Trimming removed 3 bases from V and 4 bases from J; junction bases left unmatched: 6. The CDR3 runs to 16 residues. The CDR3 DNA reads as TGCGCCAGCAGCTCGACTAGCGGGGGCCTTGCAGATACGCAGTATTTT. Its protein product is CASSSTSGGLADTQYF.

CDR3 DNA: TGTGCCAGCAGCTTAACACACCAGAACACCGGGGAGCTGTTTTTT. Protein: CASSLTHQNTGELFF. This sequence joins TRBV7-7 and TRBJ2-2; D not resolved. V lost 2 bases and J 1 base, leaving 8 bases between the germline ends. The CDR3 runs 15 residues. Germline V gene data show CDR1 as SSHAT and CDR2 as FNYEAQ (reference sequence).

V is TRBV5-1 and J is TRBJ1-2; 7 nucleotides align to TRBD1. The V and J ends lost 5 bases and 4 bases, in that order; junction bases with no gene match: 5. The CDR3 totals 13 residues. The V gene's germline CDR1 is SGHRS and CDR2 YFSETQ. Here the CDR3 reads CASRQTGVYGYTF. The CDR3 DNA reads as TGCGCCAGCAGACAAACAGGGGTCTATGGCTACACCTTC. Looking up the rest from reference TRBV5-1 and TRBJ1-2 gives the full variable domain: KAGVTQTPRYLIKTRGQQVTLSCSPISGHRSVSWYQQTPGQGLQFLFEYFSETQRNKGNFPGRFSGRQFSNSRSEMNVSTLELGDSALYLCASRQTGVYGYTFGSGTRLTVV.

This rearrangement joins TRBV11-2 to TRBJ2-5, with TRBD2 identical over 8 bases. V lost 2 bases and J lost 0; bases outside the gene matches: 5. Germline V gene data show CDR1 as SGHAT and CDR2 as FQNNGV. This CDR3 has 16 residues. This CDR3 is CASSLRAGVYQETQYF. Here the CDR3 DNA reads TGTGCCAGCAGCTTACGAGCGGGGGTGTACCAAGAGACCCAGTACTTC.

This clone is a singleton in its sample. The same CDR3 is also encoded by other DNA sequences in this sample. J is TRBJ1-1 and V is TRBV3-1 (or the pseudogene TRBV3-2); D not certain. This CDR3 spans 13 amino acids. Germline-derived CDR1 and CDR2 are LGHDT and YNNKEL (reference sequence). Deletions cut 5 bases from V and 1 base from J, with 8 bases between. The CDR3 loop is CASSDRGNTEAFF. The CDR3 DNA follows: TGTGCCAGCAGCGACCGAGGGAACACTGAAGCTTTCTTT.

The rearrangement uses TRBV9 and TRBJ2-3; weak D call: TRBD1 (5 bases). From germline, CDR1 is SGDLS and CDR2 YYNGEE. V dropped 5 bases and J dropped 4 bases, with 17 bases sitting between them. This CDR3 spans 15 amino acids. As DNA, the CDR3 is TGTGCCAGCAGTCGGAAGGGGTTTGAGGCAGATACGCAGTATTTT. Translated: CASSRKGFEADTQYF.

With regard to this clone: Other DNA sequences within the sample encode an identical CDR3. The chain links TRBV19 to TRBJ1-3; maybe TRBD1 (6 bases). In germline, CDR1 is LNHDA, CDR2 SQIVND (reference sequence). With 1 base removed from V and 2 bases from J, the gap between germline ends came to 6 bases. The CDR3 contains 14 residues. The DNA for the CDR3 is TGTGCCAGTAGTATAGGGGGGCCTGGAAACACCATATATTTT. It encodes CASSIGGPGNTIYF. Complete variable domain (other parts from reference TRBV19 and TRBJ1-3): DGGITQSPKYLFRKEGQNVTLSCEQNLNHDAMYWYRQDPGQGLRLIYYSQIVNDFQKGDIAEGYSVSREKKESFPLTVTSAQKNPTAFYLCASSIGGPGNTIYFGEGSWLTVV.